These 8 T cell receptor beta chains came from one sample sequenced in a study of T cell changes during pregnancy in multiple sclerosis. Data came from immunoSEQ multiplex PCR; TCRdb stores just in-frame clones and leaves some out. This table has 13,000 to 15,000 clones, 90% to 95% appearing once. The sequences come from peripheral blood, collected in the second trimester of pregnancy. These receptors came from a female donor in good health, enrolled as a control in a pregnancy study.

The CDR3 sequence is CATSSPTGLVEGYTF. The DNA for the CDR3 is TGTGCCACCAGCAGCCCGACAGGGTTGGTAGAGGGCTACACCTTC. V usage is TRBV15 and J usage is TRBJ1-2, with 7 nucleotides matching TRBD1. Germline assignment: CDR1 LNHNV and CDR2 YYDKDF (reference sequence). V trimming: 3 bases; J trimming: 8 bases; junction bases outside the gene matches: 12. This CDR3 has 15 amino acids.

This clone was counted between two and nine times. The chain combines TRBV14 with TRBJ2-1, with a possible D match to TRBD2 (6 bases). The ends were cut back, 1 base at V and 6 bases at J, with 10 bases in the middle. CDR3 length: 14 residues. Germline lookup yields CDR1 SGHDN and CDR2 FVKESK. The CDR3 is CASSQARGGNEQFF. DNA for the CDR3: TGTGCCAGCAGCCAAGCACGGGGAGGCAATGAGCAGTTCTTC.

This chain uses TRBV9 with TRBJ2-3; 12 nucleotides match TRBD2. From germline, CDR1 is SGDLS and CDR2 YYNGEE. The CDR3 sequence is 18 residues long. V shed 3 bases and J 4 bases; nucleotides not matched to a gene: 12. The CDR3 DNA sequence: TGTGCCAGCAGCGCAGAGATGACTAGCGGGAGTGGTTCAGATACGCAGTATTTT. Its translation: CASSAEMTSGSGSDTQYF.

The V gene is TRBV2, the J gene TRBJ2-1, with no clear D. Germline V gene sequence: CDR1 SNHLY, CDR2 FYNNEI. V lost 4 bases and J 0 bases, leaving 10 bases between the germline ends. The CDR3 is 15 residues long. The CDR3: CASSGTVSSYNEQFF. For the CDR3, the DNA is TGTGCCAGCAGTGGTACAGTGAGCTCCTACAATGAGCAGTTCTTC.

This clone was counted a single time. The rearrangement uses TRBV15 and TRBJ1-5; the D is unclear. This CDR3 has 15 residues. CDR1 is LNHNV and CDR2 is YYDKDF in the germline V gene (reference sequence). The V and J ends lost 0 bases and 5 bases respectively, with 11 bases between them. CDR3 in amino acids: CATSRDRWQDQPQHF. CDR3 nucleotides: TGTGCCACCAGCAGAGACAGGTGGCAGGATCAGCCCCAGCATTTT.

CDR3 in DNA: TGTGCCTGGACGGCTAACTATGGCTACACCTTC. Protein product: CAWTANYGYTF. The chain joins TRBV30 to TRBJ1-2; D gene unclear. Trimming stripped 4 bases from V and 0 bases from J, with 3 bases between. The CDR3 loop spans 11 amino acids. The germline V gene has CDR1 GTSNPN and CDR2 SVGIG (reference sequence).

In DNA form, the CDR3 reads TGTGCCAGCTCACCGGGACAGGGGGCGCCAGGAGAGACCCAGTACTTC. It yields the protein CASSPGQGAPGETQYF. The chain carries TRBV18 and TRBJ2-5; the match to TRBD1 covers 12 bases. The CDR3 runs to 16 residues. J was trimmed by 4 bases and V by 3 bases; bases with no gene match: 6. The germline CDR1 and CDR2 sequences are KGHSH and LQKENI.

V usage is TRBV5-1 and J usage is TRBJ2-2, with D tentatively TRBD1 (5 bases). Germline V gene sequence: CDR1 SGHRS, CDR2 YFSETQ. The CDR3 is 15 amino acids. Trimming removed 1 base from V and 6 bases from J, with 13 bases in between. CDR3 protein: CASSLMGQGAGELFF. The CDR3 nucleotides are TGCGCCAGCAGCTTGATGGGGCAGGGCGCCGGGGAGCTGTTTTTT.